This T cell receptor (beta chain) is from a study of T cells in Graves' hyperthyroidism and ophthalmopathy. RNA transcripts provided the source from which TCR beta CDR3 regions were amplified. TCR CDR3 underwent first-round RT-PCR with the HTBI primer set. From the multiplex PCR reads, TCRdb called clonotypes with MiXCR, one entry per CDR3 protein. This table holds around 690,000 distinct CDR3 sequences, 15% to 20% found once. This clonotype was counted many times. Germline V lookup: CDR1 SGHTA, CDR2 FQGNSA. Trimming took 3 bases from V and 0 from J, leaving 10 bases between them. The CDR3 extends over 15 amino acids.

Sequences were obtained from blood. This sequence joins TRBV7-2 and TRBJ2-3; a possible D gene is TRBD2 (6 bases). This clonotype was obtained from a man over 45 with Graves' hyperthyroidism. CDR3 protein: CASSFSGSSTDTQYF. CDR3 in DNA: TGTGCCAGCAGCTTTTCCGGGAGTAGCACAGATACGCAGTATTTT.